This T cell receptor (beta chain) appears in the sequencing data of a study of T cells in Graves' hyperthyroidism and ophthalmopathy. Orbital computed tomography and thyroid ultrasound, together with serum TRAb and thyroxine and clinical symptoms, were used for diagnoses. The blood sample predates any ophthalmopathy symptoms, coming from first hyperthyroidism diagnosis. Fresh peripheral blood, roughly 9.6 ml, was the source of the PBMCs. Study-level results: Blood also contained most expanded thyroid clonotypes above 0.001.

Per the germline V gene, CDR1 is DFQATT and CDR2 is SNEGSKA (reference sequence). The ends were cut back, 0 bases at V and 3 bases at J, with 15 bases in the middle. This CDR3 comprises 15 residues. To note about this clonotype: Its antigen is undetermined.

Amplification targeted TCR beta CDR3 regions from RNA transcripts. TCR CDR3 underwent first-round RT-PCR with the HTBI primer set. TCRdb processed the multiplex PCR reads anew with MiXCR; each CDR3 protein has one entry. The data show about 160,000 distinct CDR3 sequences, with 9.4% seen just once and around 21% held by the top ten. The clonotype was recovered from a woman younger than 30 with Graves' hyperthyroidism that later progressed to Graves' ophthalmopathy. The chain employs TRBV20-1 and TRBJ2-7; no definite D call. Material: blood. The CDR3 region is CSARDQSRGDYEQYF. The CDR3 nucleotides are TGCAGTGCTAGAGATCAATCGAGAGGTGACTACGAGCAGTACTTC.